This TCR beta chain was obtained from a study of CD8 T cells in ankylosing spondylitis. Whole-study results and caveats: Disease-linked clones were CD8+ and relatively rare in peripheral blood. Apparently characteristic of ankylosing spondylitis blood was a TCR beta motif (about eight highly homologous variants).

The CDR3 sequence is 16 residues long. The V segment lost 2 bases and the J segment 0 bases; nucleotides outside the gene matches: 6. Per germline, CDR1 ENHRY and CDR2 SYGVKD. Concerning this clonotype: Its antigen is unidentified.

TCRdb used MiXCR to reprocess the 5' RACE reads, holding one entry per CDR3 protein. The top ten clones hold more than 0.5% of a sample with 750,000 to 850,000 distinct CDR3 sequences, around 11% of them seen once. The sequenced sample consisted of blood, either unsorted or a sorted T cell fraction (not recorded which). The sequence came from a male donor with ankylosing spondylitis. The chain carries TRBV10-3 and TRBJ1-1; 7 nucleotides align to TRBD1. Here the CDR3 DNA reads TGTGCCATCAGTGAGCAGGGACAGAGGATGAACACTGAAGCTTTCTTT. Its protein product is CAISEQGQRMNTEAFF.